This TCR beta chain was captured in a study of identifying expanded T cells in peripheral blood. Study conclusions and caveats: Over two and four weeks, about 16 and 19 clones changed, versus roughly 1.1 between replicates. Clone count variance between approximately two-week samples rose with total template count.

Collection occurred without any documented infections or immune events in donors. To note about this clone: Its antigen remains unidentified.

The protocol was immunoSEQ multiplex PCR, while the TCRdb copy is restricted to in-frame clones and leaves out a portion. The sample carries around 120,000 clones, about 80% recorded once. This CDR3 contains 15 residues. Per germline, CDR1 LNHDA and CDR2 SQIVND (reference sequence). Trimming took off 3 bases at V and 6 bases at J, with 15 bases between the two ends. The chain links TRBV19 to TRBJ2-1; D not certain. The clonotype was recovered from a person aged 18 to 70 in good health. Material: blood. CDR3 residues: CASSISRVRPNEQFF. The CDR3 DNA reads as TGTGCCAGTAGTATTTCTAGAGTTCGGCCCAATGAGCAGTTCTTC.